The clone carrying this T cell receptor (beta chain) has at least ten counts. Synthesis of cDNA was carried out by template-switch 5'RACE. The reaction used 10-nucleotide random UMIs. Sequencing runs each generated in excess of 190 million TCR-beta sequences derived from 15-18 subjects. MiXCR was run by TCRdb on the 5' RACE reads, yielding one entry per CDR3 protein. The data hold 32,000 or so distinct CDR3 sequences, with 12% observed a single time. The CDR3 loop spans 18 amino acids. Germline V gene lookup returns CDR1 ENHRY and CDR2 SYGVKD. The V and J ends lost 0 bases and 3 bases respectively, with 18 bases between them. This sample was included in a study of neurological immune-mediated disorders. In Maryland, USA, blood bank volunteers were the healthy controls. PBMCs stored at -80 C, numbering 2 million, were the origin of the unsorted libraries.

The chain combines TRBV10-3 with TRBJ2-1, with a weak D call TRBD2 (5 bases). The sequencing sample was made of PBMCs. The sequence came from a woman in her fifties or sixties in good health. CDR3 residues: CAISESPDISDYYNEQFF. CDR3 bases: TGTGCCATCAGTGAGTCCCCAGATATTAGCGACTACTACAATGAGCAGTTCTTC.